This TCR beta chain is drawn from a study of T-cell memory formation after mild COVID-19. As for the study in general: In these data, TCR clusters were largely donor specific. Regarding the study as a whole: CD4+ contracting clones lay mainly in CM and EM, CD8+ ones in EMRA. Clones that contracted from day 15 to 85 had balanced CD4/CD8; later expanders were CD4+ biased.

The V end was cut by 4 bases, the J end by 3 bases, with 10 bases between. CDR3 length: 13 residues. The germline gives CDR1 SEHNR, CDR2 FQNEAQ (reference sequence). This clonotype was detected only a few times. Antigen unknown. TCRdb passed the 5' RACE reads through MiXCR, listing each CDR3 protein once. The sample contains 200,000 to 250,000 distinct CDR3 sequences, over 8.5% of which appear only once. This sequence originates from a man aged 18 to 30 who had mild COVID-19 (a few samples of this study predate the infection). Cell type and time point are not known. The sample consisted of PBMCs or a T cell subset sorted from them (not recorded which). The chain couples TRBV7-9 to TRBJ2-7; D uncertain. CDR3: CASSSYKGYEQYV. The CDR3 DNA reads as TGTGCCAGCAGCTCCTACAAGGGCTACGAGCAGTACGTC.